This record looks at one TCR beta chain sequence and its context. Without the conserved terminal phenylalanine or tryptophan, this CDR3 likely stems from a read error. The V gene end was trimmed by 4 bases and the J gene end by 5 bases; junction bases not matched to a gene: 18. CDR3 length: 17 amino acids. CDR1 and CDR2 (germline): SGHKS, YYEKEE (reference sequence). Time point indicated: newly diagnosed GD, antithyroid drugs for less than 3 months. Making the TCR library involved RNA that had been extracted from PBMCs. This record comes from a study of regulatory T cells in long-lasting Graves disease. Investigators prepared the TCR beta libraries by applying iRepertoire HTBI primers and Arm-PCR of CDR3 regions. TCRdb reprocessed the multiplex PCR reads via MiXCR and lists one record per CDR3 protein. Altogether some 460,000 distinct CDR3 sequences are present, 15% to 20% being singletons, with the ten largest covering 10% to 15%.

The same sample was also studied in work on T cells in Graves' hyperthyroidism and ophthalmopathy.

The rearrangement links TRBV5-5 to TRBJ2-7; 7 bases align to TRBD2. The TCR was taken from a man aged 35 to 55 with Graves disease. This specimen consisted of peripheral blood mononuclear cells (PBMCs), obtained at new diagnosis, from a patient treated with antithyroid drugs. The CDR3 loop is CASSLGSFGGRDHEQYL. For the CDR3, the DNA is TGTGCCAGCAGCCTGGGTTCGTTCGGCGGGAGAGACCACGAGCAGTACCTC.